These T cell receptor beta chains were read from a single sample in a study of T cells of healthy individuals. TCRdb itself ran the 5' RACE reads through MiXCR, one entry per CDR3 protein. The table has nearly 100,000 distinct CDR3 sequences, roughly 18% seen once. The receptor source for this set is a human donor in good health. The CDR3 runs from the conserved cysteine through the conserved F or W. Fields, in order: clone size, V gene, J gene, D gene, CDR3 DNA, CDR3 protein. A D gene is named only where the DNA matches it firmly. Size is stated for part of the rows, as once, few or many counts, or as a class when the clone is expanded.

size: -; V: TRBV20-1; J: TRBJ2-3; D: -; DNA: TGCAGTGCTAGAGTAACGGGGAAAGATACGCAGTATTTT; CDR3: CSARVTGKDTQYF
size: -; V: TRBV9; J: TRBJ1-6; D: -; DNA: TGTGCCAGCAGCCCTGGCACGAGCTCCTATAATTCACCCCTCCACTTT; CDR3: CASSPGTSSYNSPLHF
size: -; V: TRBV20-1; J: TRBJ1-1; D: -; DNA: TGCAGTGCTAGAGATTTGTGGGACAACTCCGTCGAAGCTTTCTTT; CDR3: CSARDLWDNSVEAFF
size: many; V: TRBV6-1; J: TRBJ2-1; D: TRBD2; DNA: TGTGCCAGCTCACTAGCGGGATTGGTCCGCGATGAGCAGTTCTTC; CDR3: CASSLAGLVRDEQFF
size: -; V: TRBV20-1; J: TRBJ2-5; D: TRBD2; DNA: TGCAGTGCTAGCCGCACTAGCGGGGGGTGGGAGACCCAGTACTTC; CDR3: CSASRTSGGWETQYF
size: many; V: TRBV15; J: TRBJ2-1; D: -; DNA: TGTGCCACCAGCAGAGAATTAGGACAGGGAGGGGATGAGCAGTTCTTC; CDR3: CATSRELGQGGDEQFF
size: many; V: TRBV12-3/TRBV12-4; J: TRBJ2-4; D: TRBD2; DNA: TGTGCCAGCAGTTTCTTACTAGCGGGGGGTCTAGCCAAAAACATTCAGTACTTC; CDR3: CASSFLLAGGLAKNIQYF
size: -; V: TRBV6-5; J: TRBJ2-2; D: -; DNA: TGTGCCAGCATCTCGCACGGGGGCATCACCGGGGAGCTGTTTTTT; CDR3: CASISHGGITGELFF
size: many; V: TRBV20-1; J: TRBJ2-7; D: TRBD2; DNA: TGCAGTGCTGTCCTCCTAGCGGGACCAATCTCCTACGAGCAGTACTTC; CDR3: CSAVLLAGPISYEQYF
size: -; V: TRBV27; J: TRBJ2-3; D: -; DNA: TGTGCCAGCAGTTTAGCGCGCGGGTTTAGCACAGATACGCAGTATTTT; CDR3: CASSLARGFSTDTQYF
size: few; V: TRBV5-1; J: TRBJ1-5; D: TRBD1; DNA: TGCGCCAGCAGCGATGGACAGGGAGGCAATCAGCCCCAGCATTTT; CDR3: CASSDGQGGNQPQHF
size: -; V: TRBV29-1; J: TRBJ2-2; D: TRBD1; DNA: TGCAGCGCCCTAGGGACAGGGTATGACACCGGGGAGCTGTTTTTT; CDR3: CSALGTGYDTGELFF
size: few; V: TRBV5-1; J: TRBJ2-5; D: -; DNA: TGCGCCAGCAGCTTGGGGCGACTGGAGGAGACCCAGTACTTC; CDR3: CASSLGRLEETQYF
size: few; V: TRBV28; J: TRBJ2-7; D: -; DNA: TGTGCCAGCATGTGGACAGTAGGGGTGCAGTACTTC; CDR3: CASMWTVGVQYF
size: -; V: TRBV29-1; J: TRBJ1-2; D: TRBD1; DNA: TGCAGCGTAAAACAGGGGGACTATGGCTACACCTTC; CDR3: CSVKQGDYGYTF
size: many; V: TRBV6-5; J: TRBJ2-1; D: TRBD2; DNA: TGTGCCAGCAGTCTTTTTGGCGGGAGGGCCGGTGATGAGCAGTTCTTC; CDR3: CASSLFGGRAGDEQFF
size: few; V: TRBV5-1; J: TRBJ2-5; D: -; DNA: TGCGCCAGCAGCTTGGTAGCCTCAGGAGCCGGAGAGACCCAGTACTTC; CDR3: CASSLVASGAGETQYF
size: -; V: TRBV4-3; J: TRBJ2-7; D: TRBD1; DNA: TGCGCCAGCAGCCAAGATTGGGACAGGTACTCCTACGAGCAGTACTTC; CDR3: CASSQDWDRYSYEQYF
size: many; V: TRBV29-1; J: TRBJ2-5; D: -; DNA: TGCAGCGTTGGGGTTAGCGTCAGAGAGACCCAGTACTTC; CDR3: CSVGVSVRETQYF
size: once; V: TRBV5-6; J: TRBJ2-7; D: TRBD1; DNA: TGTGCCAGCAGGTTTAGGGACAGCCCCCCCTACGAGCAGTACTTC; CDR3: CASRFRDSPPYEQYF
size: many; V: TRBV14; J: TRBJ2-1; D: -; DNA: TGTGCCAGCAGCCAAGATTGGAGGAAAGCGAGCTCCTACAATGAGCAGTTCTTC; CDR3: CASSQDWRKASSYNEQFF
size: few; V: TRBV2; J: TRBJ2-1; D: -; DNA: TGTGCCAGCGGGTCAAGGACTCCGTACAATGAGCAGTTCTTC; CDR3: CASGSRTPYNEQFF
size: many; V: TRBV24-1; J: TRBJ2-2; D: -; DNA: TGTGCCACCAGTGAAATCGCGAACACCGGGGAGCTGTTTTTT; CDR3: CATSEIANTGELFF
size: -; V: TRBV4-1; J: TRBJ2-1; D: TRBD1; DNA: TGCGCCAGCAGACGCCAAGGGGGCCGTTCCTACAATGAGCAGTTCTTC; CDR3: CASRRQGGRSYNEQFF
size: -; V: TRBV28; J: TRBJ2-2; D: -; DNA: TGTGCCAGCAGTTCTTCCCCGGGCTACCTGAACACCGGGGAGCTGTTTTTT; CDR3: CASSSSPGYLNTGELFF
size: few; V: TRBV20-1; J: TRBJ1-2; D: -; DNA: TGCAGTGCTACAGTTAACTATGGCTACACCTTC; CDR3: CSATVNYGYTF
size: few; V: TRBV2; J: TRBJ2-3; D: TRBD2; DNA: TGTGCCAGCGGAAGCCGACTAGCGGGAGGGACAGATACGCAGTATTTT; CDR3: CASGSRLAGGTDTQYF
size: few; V: TRBV6-2/TRBV6-3; J: TRBJ2-3; D: TRBD2; DNA: TGTGCCAGCAGACTGACTAGCGTTTCCACAGATACGCAGTATTTT; CDR3: CASRLTSVSTDTQYF
size: few; V: TRBV2; J: TRBJ2-3; D: -; DNA: TGTGCCAGCAGTGACATGGGGACAGATACGCAGTATTTT; CDR3: CASSDMGTDTQYF
size: many; V: TRBV10-3; J: TRBJ1-5; D: TRBD1; DNA: TGTGCCATCGGTACCGGACGGGACAGGGGTGATCAGCCCCAGCATTTT; CDR3: CAIGTGRDRGDQPQHF
size: -; V: TRBV6-1; J: TRBJ1-2; D: TRBD1; DNA: TGTGCCAGCAATGGACAGGGTACGGCTGGCTACACCTTC; CDR3: CASNGQGTAGYTF
size: many; V: TRBV7-2; J: TRBJ1-5; D: -; DNA: TGTGCCAGCAGCTTGATGGGGTGGGGTCAGCCCCAGCATTTT; CDR3: CASSLMGWGQPQHF
size: -; V: TRBV18; J: TRBJ2-1; D: TRBD1; DNA: TGTGCCAGCTGCGCCAAGGCCGGGACAGGGGGAATGGAGCAGTTCTTC; CDR3: CASCAKAGTGGMEQFF
size: -; V: TRBV5-6; J: TRBJ1-2; D: -; DNA: TGTGCCAGCAGCTTGGACGGGGGCCCGGGGCTCTATGGCTACACCTTC; CDR3: CASSLDGGPGLYGYTF
size: few; V: TRBV5-1; J: TRBJ2-7; D: -; DNA: TGCGCCAGCAGCTTGTTTACATCCGGAGGGGCGGGGGAGCAGTACTTC; CDR3: CASSLFTSGGAGEQYF
size: -; V: TRBV7-8; J: TRBJ2-7; D: -; DNA: TGTGCCAGCAGCCCCGGTGGCCGGAACTACGAGCAGTACTTC; CDR3: CASSPGGRNYEQYF
size: -; V: TRBV20-1; J: TRBJ1-4; D: -; DNA: TGCAGTGCGCGGGACATACTAAATGAAAAACTGTTTTTT; CDR3: CSARDILNEKLFF
size: many; V: TRBV6-1; J: TRBJ1-6; D: -; DNA: TGTGCCAGCAGTGAAGCCCTAGGGATTCCCTCACCCCTCCACTTT; CDR3: CASSEALGIPSPLHF
size: few; V: TRBV28; J: TRBJ2-1; D: TRBD1; DNA: TGTGCCAGCAGCCCCTTGACAGGGTTTGGCCATCTAGTCAGGTACAATGAGCAGTTCTTC; CDR3: CASSPLTGFGHLVRYNEQFF
size: few; V: TRBV11-1; J: TRBJ2-7; D: -; DNA: TGTGCCAGCAGCTTATACAGGGCCGGCGAGCAGTACTTC; CDR3: CASSLYRAGEQYF
size: -; V: TRBV6-2/TRBV6-3; J: TRBJ2-3; D: TRBD1; DNA: TGTGCCAGCAGAGACGGACAGGGTTCAGATACGCAGTATTTT; CDR3: CASRDGQGSDTQYF
size: many; V: TRBV9; J: TRBJ1-2; D: TRBD1; DNA: TGTGCCAGCAGCTTGGGGACAGGAATTTATGGCTACACCTTC; CDR3: CASSLGTGIYGYTF
size: -; V: TRBV20-1; J: TRBJ1-5; D: TRBD1; DNA: TGCAGTGCTAGAGTCCGGGGACAGGGGGGCAATCAGCCCCAGCATTTT; CDR3: CSARVRGQGGNQPQHF
size: -; V: TRBV20-1; J: TRBJ1-5; D: -; DNA: TGCAGTGCTAGGACAGGAATTTATCAGCCCCAGCATTTT; CDR3: CSARTGIYQPQHF
size: few; V: TRBV6-2/TRBV6-3; J: TRBJ2-1; D: -; DNA: TGTGCCAGCAGTTACTCGGCGGAGAGGGATGAGCAGTTCTTC; CDR3: CASSYSAERDEQFF
size: many; V: TRBV28; J: TRBJ2-4; D: -; DNA: TGTGCCACCTCTCTTCTAGCCAAAAACATTCAGTACTTC; CDR3: CATSLLAKNIQYF
size: many; V: TRBV28; J: TRBJ2-5; D: TRBD2; DNA: TGTGCCAGCAGACGTGGGACTAATCAGGATGTGGAGACCCAGTACTTC; CDR3: CASRRGTNQDVETQYF
size: -; V: TRBV20-1; J: TRBJ2-5; D: -; DNA: TGCAGTGCTAGTTCGTGGAAAGAGACCCAGTACTTC; CDR3: CSASSWKETQYF
size: few; V: TRBV6-6; J: TRBJ2-3; D: TRBD2; DNA: TGTGCCAGCAGTCGGGGGGGGAAGCTATCCTGGAGCGGAGGAGCAGATACGCAGTATTTT; CDR3: CASSRGGKLSWSGGADTQYF
size: few; V: TRBV21-1; J: TRBJ2-2; D: -; DNA: TGTGCCAGCAGCGCCCGGGACAGCCTACTAGAGGAGCTGTTTTTT; CDR3: CASSARDSLLEELFF
size: -; V: TRBV4-3; J: TRBJ2-1; D: TRBD2; DNA: TGCGCCAGCAGCCAAGATAGGGAGGGAGGCTACAATGAGCAGTTCTTC; CDR3: CASSQDREGGYNEQFF
size: -; V: TRBV20-1; J: TRBJ2-5; D: -; DNA: TGCAGTGCTAGGGCAGGCCATGGGGAGACCCAGTACTTC; CDR3: CSARAGHGETQYF
size: many; V: TRBV7-9; J: TRBJ1-3; D: -; DNA: TGTGCCAGCAGCTTCGGTCAGTCGGGAAACACCATATATTTT; CDR3: CASSFGQSGNTIYF
size: -; V: TRBV28; J: TRBJ1-2; D: -; DNA: TGTGCCAGCAGCTACCCCGCGGGCACCACCACCTATGGCTACACCTTC; CDR3: CASSYPAGTTTYGYTF
size: few; V: TRBV20-1; J: TRBJ2-3; D: -; DNA: TGCAGTGGACTCAACAGGACAGATACGCAGTATTTT; CDR3: CSGLNRTDTQYF